These 24 T cell receptor beta chains were all obtained from the same sample, sequenced in a study of blood T cell repertoires in COVID-19. Clones were sequenced by immunoSEQ multiplex PCR, and TCRdb holds only the in-frame ones, with some missing. Among about 240,000 clones listed, 86% were seen once. The specimen sequenced was peripheral blood. The receptor source for this set is a man aged 55 to 70 with acute or convalescent COVID-19.

The chain combines TRBV18 with TRBJ2-1; the match to TRBD2 covers 14 bases. The CDR3 extends over 17 amino acids. Germline V gene data show CDR1 as KGHSH and CDR2 as LQKENI. The V and J ends lost 4 bases and 2 bases, in that order; junction bases with no gene match: 4. The CDR3 loop is CASSRGLAGGPYNEQFF. The DNA for the CDR3 is TGTGCCAGCTCACGAGGACTAGCGGGAGGACCCTACAATGAGCAGTTCTTC.

A few counts support this clone. V is TRBV9 and J is TRBJ1-1; the match to TRBD1 covers 10 bases. The trim removed 4 bases at V and 1 base at J, leaving 4 bases unmatched. The CDR3 totals 15 residues. Germline loops: CDR1 SGDLS, CDR2 YYNGEE. The DNA for the CDR3 is TGTGCCAGCAGCTCTCGGGACAGGGGGAACACTGAAGCTTTCTTT. This translates into CASSSRDRGNTEAFF.

The chain combines TRBV4-1 with TRBJ1-1; 8 bases align to TRBD1. V gave up 0 bases and J gave up 3 bases; unmatched junction bases: 3. Per germline, CDR1 MGHRA and CDR2 YSYEKL. This CDR3 region has 15 residues. The CDR3 DNA reads as TGCGCCAGCAGCCAAGAAGGACAGGGACACACTGAAGCTTTCTTT. Encoded protein: CASSQEGQGHTEAFF.

This clone was found once. The same CDR3 is also encoded by other DNA sequences in this sample. This rearrangement joins TRBV7-3 to TRBJ2-2; maybe TRBD1 (5 bases). This CDR3 is 16 amino acids long. CDR1 and CDR2 (germline): SGHTA, FQGTGA. The V and J ends lost 4 bases and 1 base respectively, with 13 bases between them. The CDR3 DNA follows: TGTGCCAGCAGCTATAGGACATCAGGGAACACCGGGGAGCTGTTTTTT. Its protein product is CASSYRTSGNTGELFF.

The V gene is TRBV28, the J gene TRBJ1-2; 8 nucleotides agree with TRBD1. CDR3 length equals 14 residues. The V segment lost 4 bases and the J segment 4 bases; nucleotides outside the gene matches: 5. Germline assignment: CDR1 MDHEN and CDR2 SYDVKM. The CDR3 coding sequence is TGTGCCAGCAGTTATCCCGGGACAGGCTATGGCTACACCTTC. Translated: CASSYPGTGYGYTF.

The chain joins TRBV2 to TRBJ1-4; D ambiguous. The V end was cut by 4 bases, the J end by 0 bases, with 6 bases between. Looked up from germline, CDR1 is SNHLY and CDR2 is FYNNEI. The CDR3 is 14 residues long. The CDR3: CASSARATNEKLFF. DNA of the CDR3: TGTGCCAGCAGTGCAAGAGCAACTAATGAAAAACTGTTTTTT.

The chain is built from TRBV28 and TRBJ2-5, with 8 bases lining up with TRBD2. V shed 5 bases and J 3 bases; nucleotides not matched to a gene: 11. This CDR3 comprises 16 residues. Germline V lookup: CDR1 MDHEN, CDR2 SYDVKM. Written as DNA, the CDR3 is TGTGCCAGCAGTCAAATAGGACTAGCACAAGAAGAGACCCAGTACTTC. Protein sequence: CASSQIGLAQEETQYF.

The table lists this clone with a few counts. The chain joins TRBV11-2 to TRBJ1-6, with a possible D match to TRBD1 (5 bases). The V end lost 1 base, the J end lost 7 bases, and 11 bases lay between the germline ends. The germline CDR1 and CDR2 sequences are SGHAT and FQNNGV. This CDR3 has 15 residues. The CDR3 coding sequence is TGTGCCAGCAGCTTAGGACAGATCCAGAATTCACCCCTCCACTTT. Amino acids: CASSLGQIQNSPLHF. Full variable domain (missing parts from reference TRBV11-2 and TRBJ1-6): EAGVAQSPRYKIIEKRQSVAFWCNPISGHATLYWYQQILGQGPKLLIQFQNNGVVDDSQLPKDRFSAERLKGVDSTLKIQPAKLEDSAVYLCASSLGQIQNSPLHFGNGTRLTVT.

The chain's CDR3 is CASSPGQVTYGYTF. CDR3 DNA: TGTGCCAGCAGCCCCGGACAGGTCACCTATGGCTACACCTTC. The V and J genes are TRBV7-9 and TRBJ1-2; the match to TRBD1 covers 7 bases. V lost 5 bases and J lost 4; bases outside the gene matches: 7. The CDR3 totals 14 residues. Looked up from germline, CDR1 is SEHNR and CDR2 is FQNEAQ (reference sequence).

The rearrangement joins TRBV6-6 to TRBJ1-5, with D possibly TRBD1 on 6 matching bases. The V and J ends lost 7 bases and 6 bases respectively, with 16 bases between them. The CDR3 is 14 residues long. The germline CDR1 and CDR2 sequences are MNHNY and SVGAGI (reference sequence). CDR3 amino acids: CASTITGWGQPQHF. Written as DNA, the CDR3 is TGTGCCAGCACCATTACAGGGTGGGGTCAGCCCCAGCATTTT.

This rearrangement joins TRBV11-3 to TRBJ2-2, with unresolved D. From germline, CDR1 is SGHNT and CDR2 YENEEA. The V end was cut by 0 bases, the J end by 8 bases, with 4 bases between. The CDR3 loop spans 12 amino acids. CDR3 sequence: CASSLDRGELFF. The CDR3 region has the DNA TGTGCCAGCAGCTTAGATCGGGGGGAGCTGTTTTTT. The full variable domain, completed using reference TRBV11-3 and TRBJ2-2, is EAGVVQSPRYKIIEKKQPVAFWCNPISGHNTLYWYLQNLGQGPELLIRYENEEAVDDSQLPKDRFSAERLKGVDSTLKIQPAELGDSAVYLCASSLDRGELFFGEGSRLTVL.

This clone has only one observation. The rearrangement joins TRBV6-2 or TRBV6-3 to TRBJ1-2; 11 positions agree with TRBD1. The V gene end was trimmed by 7 bases and the J gene end by 3 bases; junction bases not matched to a gene: 13. In germline, CDR1 is MNHEY, CDR2 SVGEGT. The CDR3 loop spans 17 amino acids. The CDR3 reads CASTPGTGGLRDYGYTF. The CDR3 region has the DNA TGTGCCAGCACCCCCGGGACAGGGGGTCTTCGGGACTATGGCTACACCTTC.

The chain links TRBV9 to TRBJ2-1; 10 bases map to TRBD2. V trimming: 0 bases; J trimming: 0 bases; junction bases outside the gene matches: 9. The CDR3 spans 19 residues. Germline V lookup: CDR1 SGDLS, CDR2 YYNGEE. The CDR3: CASSVASASGRSSYNEQFF. CDR3 DNA: TGTGCCAGCAGCGTAGCTTCGGCTAGCGGGAGAAGCTCCTACAATGAGCAGTTCTTC.

The J gene is TRBJ2-5, the V gene TRBV3-1 (or the pseudogene TRBV3-2), with TRBD2 matching 11 bases. The ends lost 6 bases at V and 4 bases at J; junction bases unmatched: 13. The CDR3 has 17 amino acids. Germline V gene data show CDR1 as LGHDT and CDR2 as YNNKEL (reference sequence). CDR3 sequence reads: CASSMGLADLGRETQYF. CDR3 nucleotides: TGTGCCAGCAGTATGGGACTAGCGGACCTAGGGAGAGAGACCCAGTACTTC.

This chain links TRBV6-6 with TRBJ1-2; D is uncertain. Per germline, CDR1 MNHNY and CDR2 SVGAGI (reference sequence). V was shortened by 1 base and J by 1 base, with 7 bases between the two germline ends. The CDR3 loop spans 14 amino acids. This CDR3 reads CASSYLDINYGYTF. In DNA, the CDR3 is TGTGCCAGCAGTTACTTAGACATTAACTATGGCTACACCTTC.

V usage is TRBV2 and J usage is TRBJ2-3; 7 positions agree with TRBD2. Germline CDR1 is SNHLY and CDR2 is FYNNEI. The CDR3 consists of 13 residues. J was trimmed by 1 base and V by 5 bases; bases with no gene match: 0. DNA for the CDR3: TGTGCCAGCAGTAGCGGGGGCACAGATACGCAGTATTTT. Its translation is CASSSGGTDTQYF.

This chain connects TRBV19 to TRBJ2-5; 9 bases map to TRBD2. This CDR3 is built from 15 residues. Trimming removed 6 bases from V and 1 base from J; junction bases left unmatched: 6. Germline V gene sequence: CDR1 LNHDA, CDR2 SQIVND (reference sequence). DNA for the CDR3: TGTGCCAGTAGCCCACTAGCGGGCATCCAAGAGACCCAGTACTTC. This gives the protein CASSPLAGIQETQYF. Based on the CDR3 plus reference TRBV19 and TRBJ2-5, the full variable domain is DGGITQSPKYLFRKEGQNVTLSCEQNLNHDAMYWYRQDPGQGLRLIYYSQIVNDFQKGDIAEGYSVSREKKESFPLTVTSAQKNPTAFYLCASSPLAGIQETQYFGPGTRLLVL.

J is TRBJ1-5 and V is TRBV7-6; 9 nucleotides match TRBD1. This CDR3 contains 15 residues. V shed 5 bases, J shed 1 base, and the junction held 3 bases outside the gene matches. The germline gives CDR1 SGHVS, CDR2 FNYEAQ. Here the CDR3 DNA reads TGTGCCAGCAGCCGCACAGGGGGCAGCAATCAGCCCCAGCATTTT. It specifies CASSRTGGSNQPQHF.

The chain carries TRBV7-2 and TRBJ2-3, with 7 positions matching TRBD2. The CDR3 is 19 residues long. Trimming cost V 1 base and J 5 bases; bases outside gene matches: 18. Germline CDR1 is SGHTA and CDR2 is FQGNSA. The CDR3 bases are TGTGCCAGCAGCTTAGTAGCCCATCGGCGTGCGGGAGAGAGAGATACGCAGTATTTT. Translation: CASSLVAHRRAGERDTQYF.

The rearrangement links TRBV9 to TRBJ1-1; TRBD1 aligns across 10 bases. This CDR3 spans 18 amino acids. Trimming at V came to 3 bases and at J to 5 bases, leaving 16 bases not matched to a gene. Germline lookup yields CDR1 SGDLS and CDR2 YYNGEE. The chain's CDR3 is CASSEAPPGQGSKTEAFF. In DNA, the CDR3 is TGTGCCAGCAGCGAGGCACCCCCGGGACAGGGGTCAAAGACTGAAGCTTTCTTT.

This clone appeared a single time. The V call is TRBV27, the J call TRBJ1-5, with a possible D match to TRBD1 (6 bases). The V and J ends lost 5 bases and 0 bases respectively, with 14 bases between them. This CDR3 has 16 amino acids. Per the germline V gene, CDR1 is MNHEY and CDR2 is SMNVEV (reference sequence). The CDR3 loop reads CASSPLGADSNQPQHF. CDR3 bases: TGTGCCAGCAGTCCCCTGGGGGCTGATAGCAATCAGCCCCAGCATTTT.

The chain joins TRBV7-3 to TRBJ2-2; 10 bases fit TRBD2. Germline V CDR1 and CDR2: SGHTA, FQGTGA. V lost 2 bases, J lost 1 base, and 1 base stayed unmatched. This CDR3 comprises 16 residues. The CDR3 here is CASSLGLAENTGELFF. CDR3 nucleotides: TGTGCCAGCAGCTTAGGACTAGCGGAGAACACCGGGGAGCTGTTTTTT.

This clone was detected once. The chain employs TRBV4-2 and TRBJ1-2; D is unclear. Trimming cost V 1 base and J 4 bases, with 7 bases left between them. The germline V gene encodes CDR1 LGHNA and CDR2 YNFKEQ. The CDR3 has 13 residues. The CDR3 DNA reads as TGTGCCAGCAGCCAAGCGGGTGGCTATGGCTACACCTTC. Protein product: CASSQAGGYGYTF.

The chain links TRBV19 to TRBJ2-3, with 14 bases fitting TRBD2. CDR3 length: 16 residues. J lost 4 bases, V lost 3 bases, and 3 bases had no gene match. Germline CDR1 and CDR2: LNHDA and SQIVND (reference sequence). For the CDR3, the DNA is TGTGCCAGTAGTATTGGGACTAGCGGGAGTGCAGATACGCAGTATTTT. Translated, it gives CASSIGTSGSADTQYF.